This T cell receptor beta chain appears in the sequencing data of a study of T cells after yellow fever vaccination. With 2 bases clipped from V and 4 bases from J, the junction kept 11 bases outside the gene matches. The CDR3 has 17 residues. CDR1 and CDR2 (germline): SGHRS, YFSETQ. MiXCR was run by TCRdb on the 5' RACE reads, yielding one entry per CDR3 protein. The sample gives a few hundred thousand distinct CDR3 sequences, less than 20% of which show up once; approximately 15% is in the top ten. This material consisted of PBMCs, taken 4 to 5 days after the first yellow fever vaccination. This rearrangement joins TRBV5-1 to TRBJ1-1, with TRBD1 matching over 10 bases. The source of this sequence is a man aged 18 to 30 who received the YFV17D yellow fever vaccine. The chain's CDR3 is CASSFSAGTGVSTEAFF. In DNA form, the CDR3 reads TGCGCCAGCAGCTTTTCAGCCGGGACAGGGGTTTCCACTGAAGCTTTCTTT.